Here is one TCR beta chain with its context. Its antigen remains unknown. A much larger clone differs from this one at a single base, so this may be a read error. The data were taken from a study of beta chain features in type 1 diabetes. Study results and caveats: TCRB repertoires of naive, central memory and Treg cells appeared more similar among patients than among healthy donors. There were fewer insertions and more deletions at the VDJ junctions of type 1 diabetes patients.

The investigators reverse transcribed all of the isolated RNA, so they sequenced expressed TCRB transcripts. Profiling relied on immunoSEQ multiplex PCR, and the TCRdb table lists in-frame clones only, not all of them. The profile shows 900,000 or so clones, 17% of them singletons. Germline CDR1 reads SGHAT; CDR2 reads FQNNGV. Between the trimmed V and J ends, which lost 5 bases and 2 bases, there was a span of 3 bases. The CDR3 has 11 amino acids. Using CD45RO/CCR7/CD25/CD127/CD95/CD27, CD4+ naive, central memory, regulatory and stem cell-like memory cells were sorted. The rearrangement links TRBV11-2 to TRBJ2-5; D unresolved. The source of this sequence is a woman aged 18-29 years in good health. The material sequenced was naive CD4+ T cells from blood. CDR3 coding DNA: TGTGCCAGCAGCATTCAAGAGACCCAGTACTTC. Amino acid sequence: CASSIQETQYF.